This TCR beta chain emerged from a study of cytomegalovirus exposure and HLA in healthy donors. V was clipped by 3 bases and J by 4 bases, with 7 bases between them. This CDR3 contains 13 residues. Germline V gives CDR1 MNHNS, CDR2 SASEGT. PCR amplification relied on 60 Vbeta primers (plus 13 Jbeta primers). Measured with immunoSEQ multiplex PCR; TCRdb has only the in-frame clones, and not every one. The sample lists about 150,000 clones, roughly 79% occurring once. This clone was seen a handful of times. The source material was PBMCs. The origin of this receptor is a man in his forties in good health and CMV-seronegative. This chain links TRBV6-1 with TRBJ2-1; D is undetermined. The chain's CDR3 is CASSDRGYNEQFF. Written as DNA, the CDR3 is TGTGCCAGCAGTGACCGAGGATACAATGAGCAGTTCTTC.